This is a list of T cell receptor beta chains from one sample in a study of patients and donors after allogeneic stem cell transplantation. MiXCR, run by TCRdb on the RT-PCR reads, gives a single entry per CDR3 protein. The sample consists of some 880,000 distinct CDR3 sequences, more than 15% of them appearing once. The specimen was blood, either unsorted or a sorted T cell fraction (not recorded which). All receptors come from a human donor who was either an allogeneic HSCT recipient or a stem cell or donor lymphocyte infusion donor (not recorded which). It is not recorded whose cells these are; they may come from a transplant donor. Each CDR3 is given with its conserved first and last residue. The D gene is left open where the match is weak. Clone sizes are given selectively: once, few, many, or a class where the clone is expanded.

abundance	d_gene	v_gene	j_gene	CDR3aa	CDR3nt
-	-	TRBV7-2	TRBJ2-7	CASSPRTSAYEQYF	TGTGCCAGCAGCCCGCGGACCTCAGCCTACGAGCAGTACTTC
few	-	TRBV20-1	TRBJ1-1	CSAGKGKNTEAFF	TGCAGTGCTGGTAAGGGCAAAAACACTGAAGCTTTCTTT
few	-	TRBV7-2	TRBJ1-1	CASRFRGMNTEAFF	TGTGCCAGCAGGTTCAGGGGTATGAACACTGAAGCTTTCTTT
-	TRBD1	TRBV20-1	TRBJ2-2	CSAQGQGSTGELFF	TGCAGTGCTCAGGGACAGGGGAGCACCGGGGAGCTGTTTTTT
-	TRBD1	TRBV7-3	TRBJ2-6	CASSPGGGQSSGANVLTF	TGTGCCAGCAGCCCCGGTGGGGGACAGAGCTCTGGGGCCAACGTCCTGACTTTC
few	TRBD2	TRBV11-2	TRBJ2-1	CASSHPAGGHNEQFF	TGTGCCAGCAGCCACCCAGCGGGAGGTCACAATGAGCAGTTCTTC
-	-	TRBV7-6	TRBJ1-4	CASSFWDPGGSKKLFF	TGTGCCAGCAGCTTCTGGGATCCGGGGGGTAGCAAAAAACTGTTTTTT
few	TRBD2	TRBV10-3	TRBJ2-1	CAISEGGSSNEQFF	TGTGCCATCAGTGAGGGCGGGAGTAGCAATGAGCAGTTCTTC
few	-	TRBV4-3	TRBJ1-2	CASSQDPMEGPFGYTF	TGCGCCAGCAGCCAAGATCCAATGGAGGGGCCCTTTGGCTACACCTTC
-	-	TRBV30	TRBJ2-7	CAWSVTTVGEQYF	TGTGCCTGGAGTGTTACGACCGTGGGCGAGCAGTACTTC
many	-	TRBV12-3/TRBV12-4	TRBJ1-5	CASSLSGVQPQHF	TGTGCCAGCAGTTTATCTGGGGTTCAGCCCCAGCATTTT
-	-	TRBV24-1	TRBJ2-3	CATSDLRGPDTQYF	TGTGCCACCAGTGATTTGAGAGGTCCGGATACGCAGTATTTT
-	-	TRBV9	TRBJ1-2	CASSVGGTLSNYGYTF	TGTGCCAGCAGCGTAGGGGGGACACTTTCTAACTATGGCTACACCTTC
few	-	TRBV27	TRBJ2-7	CASTGRLEGGRQYF	TGTGCCAGCACCGGCCGACTAGAAGGGGGGAGGCAGTACTTC
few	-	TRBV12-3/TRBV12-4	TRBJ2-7	CASSPSFEQYF	TGTGCCAGCAGTCCCTCCTTCGAGCAGTACTTC
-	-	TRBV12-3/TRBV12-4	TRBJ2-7	CASRPQGNYEQYF	TGTGCCAGCAGACCACAAGGTAACTACGAGCAGTACTTC
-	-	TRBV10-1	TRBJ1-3	CASSDRGTGNTIYF	TGCGCCAGCAGTGACAGGGGAACTGGAAACACCATATATTTT
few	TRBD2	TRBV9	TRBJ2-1	CASSPSRLAGANEQFF	TGTGCCAGCAGCCCAAGCCGGCTAGCGGGAGCCAATGAGCAGTTCTTC
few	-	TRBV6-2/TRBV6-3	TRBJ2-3	CASNPFGTDTQYF	TGTGCCAGCAATCCCTTCGGCACAGATACGCAGTATTTT
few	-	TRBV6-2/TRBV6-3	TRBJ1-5	CASSYILQGDMRDSNQPQHF	TGTGCCAGCAGTTACATCCTACAGGGAGATATGAGGGATAGCAATCAGCCCCAGCATTTT
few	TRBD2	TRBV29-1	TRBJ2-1	CSSAGALHEQFF	TGCAGTTCAGCGGGAGCCCTCCATGAGCAGTTCTTC
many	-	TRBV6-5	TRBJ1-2	CASSSGGHGYTF	TGTGCCAGCAGTTCCGGAGGTCATGGCTACACCTTC
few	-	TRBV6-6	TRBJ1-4	CASSLQFREKLFF	TGTGCCAGCAGCCTACAGTTCCGCGAAAAACTGTTTTTT
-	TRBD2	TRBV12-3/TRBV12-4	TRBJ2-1	CASRKGGPSYNEQFF	TGTGCCAGCAGGAAGGGAGGGCCGTCCTACAATGAGCAGTTCTTC
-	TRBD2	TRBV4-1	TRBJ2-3	CASSHLAGGTDTQYF	TGCGCCAGCAGCCACCTAGCGGGAGGTACAGATACGCAGTATTTT
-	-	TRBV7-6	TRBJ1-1	CASSLSEAREAFF	TGTGCCAGCAGCTTATCGGAGGCCCGTGAAGCTTTCTTT
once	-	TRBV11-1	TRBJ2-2	CASSFSPHGKENTGELFF	TGTGCCAGCAGCTTTAGCCCGCATGGGAAAGAGAACACCGGGGAGCTGTTTTTT
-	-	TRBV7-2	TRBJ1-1	CASSVGTVLDTEAFF	TGTGCCAGCAGCGTCGGGACGGTGTTGGACACTGAAGCTTTCTTT
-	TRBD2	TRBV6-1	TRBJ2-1	CASSAFSSGRVNEQFF	TGTGCCAGCAGTGCTTTCTCTAGCGGGAGAGTCAATGAGCAGTTCTTC
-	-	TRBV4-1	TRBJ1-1	CASSQVWETGTEAFF	TGCGCCAGCAGCCAAGTATGGGAAACGGGCACTGAAGCTTTCTTT
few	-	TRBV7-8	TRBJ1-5	CASSLASGSRPQHF	TGTGCCAGCAGCTTAGCGTCCGGATCGAGGCCCCAGCATTTT
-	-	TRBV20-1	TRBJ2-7	CSGDYSYEQYF	TGCAGTGGCGACTACTCCTACGAGCAGTACTTC
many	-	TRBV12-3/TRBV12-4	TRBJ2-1	CASSGRYNEQFF	TGTGCCAGCAGCGGACGGTACAATGAGCAGTTCTTC
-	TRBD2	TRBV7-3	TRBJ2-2	CASSFGLAPAGELFF	TGTGCCAGCAGCTTCGGACTAGCTCCTGCCGGGGAGCTGTTTTTT
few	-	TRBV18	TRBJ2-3	CASSPPDGALTDTQYF	TGTGCCAGCTCACCACCGGACGGGGCCCTCACAGATACGCAGTATTTT
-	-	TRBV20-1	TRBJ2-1	CSAMPAGVYNEQFF	TGCAGTGCTATGCCGGCAGGGGTGTACAATGAGCAGTTCTTC
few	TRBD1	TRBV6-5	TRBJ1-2	CASSYNPNRGGYTF	TGTGCCAGCAGTTATAATCCGAACAGGGGGGGCTACACCTTC
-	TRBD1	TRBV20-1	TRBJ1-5	CSARKKGQGINQPQHF	TGCAGTGCTAGAAAAAAAGGACAGGGAATCAATCAGCCCCAGCATTTT
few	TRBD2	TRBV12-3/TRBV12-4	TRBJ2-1	CASSPGQGLGGNEQFF	TGTGCCAGCAGTCCCGGCCAGGGACTAGGGGGCAATGAGCAGTTCTTC
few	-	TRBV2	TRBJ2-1	CASNGRGDEQFF	TGTGCCAGCAACGGCCGTGGGGACGAGCAGTTCTTC